This passage covers 31 T cell receptor beta chains from one sample sequenced in a study of T cells in Graves' hyperthyroidism and ophthalmopathy. Using RNA transcripts as the source, TCR beta CDR3 regions were amplified. TCR CDR3 underwent first-round RT-PCR with the HTBI primer set. In TCRdb, the multiplex PCR reads were re-called with MiXCR into one record per CDR3 protein. Here the sample spans roughly 700,000 distinct CDR3 sequences, 35% being singletons. Sequenced sample: blood. The receptors derive from a woman in her forties with Graves' hyperthyroidism.

This clonotype was counted between two and nine times. This chain links TRBV3-1 with TRBJ1-2; D possibly corresponds to TRBD1 (6 bases). Between the trimmed V and J ends, which lost 5 bases and 1 base, there was a span of 8 bases. There are 13 residues in the CDR3. Per germline, CDR1 LGHDT and CDR2 YNNKEL (reference sequence). This chain's CDR3 is CASSYRVNYGYTF. The CDR3 nucleotides are TGTGCCAGCAGCTACAGGGTTAACTATGGCTACACCTTC.

This clonotype was found many times. The V and J genes are TRBV25-1 and TRBJ1-1; D ambiguous. In germline, CDR1 is MGHDK, CDR2 SYGVNS. Between the trimmed V and J ends, which lost 7 bases and 0 bases, there was a span of 12 bases. This CDR3 spans 14 amino acids. The CDR3 DNA follows: TGTGCCAGCACCCAACAGAGCATGAACACTGAAGCTTTCTTT. Translated: CASTQQSMNTEAFF.

This clonotype was seen a handful of times. The J gene is TRBJ1-5, the V gene TRBV12-3 or TRBV12-4, with a weak D call TRBD1 (5 bases). The ends were cut back, 7 bases at V and 0 bases at J, with 10 bases in the middle. The CDR3 runs to 14 residues. CDR3 protein: CASTWGYSNQPQHF. For the CDR3, the DNA is TGTGCCAGCACCTGGGGGTATAGCAATCAGCCCCAGCATTTT.

J is TRBJ2-7 and V is TRBV4-1, with 11 bases fitting TRBD2. CDR1 is MGHRA and CDR2 is YSYEKL in the germline V gene. The CDR3 runs 18 residues. The junction had 12 bases not matched to a gene; V was cut back by 3 bases and J by 2 bases. As DNA, the CDR3 is TGCGCCAGCAGCCAGAACCTAGACGTAGCGGGAGGGCCCTACGAGCAGTACTTC. This encodes CASSQNLDVAGGPYEQYF.

This chain joins TRBV5-4 and TRBJ1-5; 7 nucleotides match TRBD1. The CDR3 has 13 amino acids. From germline, CDR1 is SGHNT and CDR2 YYREEE (reference sequence). Germline trimming cut 0 bases from V and 9 bases from J; bases unmatched to any gene: 3. The CDR3 loop is CASSLGRGGPQHF. The DNA for the CDR3 is TGTGCCAGCAGCTTGGGCAGGGGGGGGCCCCAGCATTTT.

A remark on this clonotype: A clone one base away is much larger, so this may be a read error. The rearrangement joins TRBV7-2 to TRBJ2-7; D is unresolved. In germline, CDR1 is SGHTA, CDR2 FQGNSA. The CDR3 has 13 amino acids. The CDR3 region is CASSFQRASERYF. The CDR3 DNA follows: TGTGCCAGCAGCTTTCAACGGGCGAGCGAGCGGTACTTC.

The count of this clonotype is one. V gene TRBV19 combines with J gene TRBJ1-5, with a tentative D call TRBD1 (5 bases). This CDR3 spans 16 amino acids. Germline values: CDR1 LNHDA, CDR2 SQIVND (reference sequence). The V end was cut by 6 bases, the J end by 1 base, with 16 bases between. The CDR3 loop is CASSILAGVSNQPQHF. In DNA form, the CDR3 reads TGTGCCAGTAGCATCCTAGCGGGGGTAAGCAATCAGCCCCAGCATTTT.

In the case of this clonotype: At one end the junction does not follow the germline gene, possibly because of a read error. The chain links TRBV20-1 to TRBJ2-2; D is possibly TRBD2 (5 bases). Germline V gene lookup returns CDR1 DFQATT and CDR2 SNEGSKA (reference sequence). This CDR3 is built from 13 residues. CDR3 nucleotides: TGCTGTGCTAGCAGCTTACTTACCGGGGAGCTGTTTTTT. This translates into CCASSLLTGELFF.

V usage is TRBV25-1 and J usage is TRBJ2-5, with 10 bases lining up with TRBD2. The CDR3 loop spans 17 amino acids. V lost 1 base and J lost 4; bases outside the gene matches: 9. CDR1 and CDR2 from the germline V gene are MGHDK and SYGVNS. The CDR3 DNA sequence: TGTGCCAGCAGTGAATGGGGAACTAGCGGGGTGATAGAGACCCAGTACTTC. It encodes CASSEWGTSGVIETQYF.

On this clonotype: A much larger clone lies a single base off, so this may be a read error. The CDR3 DNA follows: TGCAGCGTTGAAGGTCAGAGAGGGCCCTCTGAAGCTTTCTTT. Protein sequence: CSVEGQRGPSEAFF. The V gene is TRBV29-1, the J gene TRBJ1-1; D gene ambiguous. CDR1 and CDR2 (germline): SQVTM, ANQGSEA. The CDR3 contains 14 residues. V was trimmed by 1 base and J by 6 bases, leaving 15 bases between them.

The chain carries TRBV7-9 and TRBJ2-6; tentatively, D is TRBD1 (6 bases). V gave up 2 bases and J gave up 0 bases, with 14 bases separating them. The CDR3 spans 18 residues. Germline V gene sequence: CDR1 SEHNR, CDR2 FQNEAQ (reference sequence). CDR3 sequence: CASSLQGLSFSGANVLTF. DNA of the CDR3: TGTGCCAGCAGCTTACAGGGGTTATCCTTCTCTGGGGCCAACGTCCTGACTTTC.

There are a few counts of this clonotype. V usage is TRBV20-1 and J usage is TRBJ1-1, with D perhaps TRBD1 (5 bases). The CDR3 length is 16 residues. V shed 7 bases and J shed 4 bases, with 25 bases lying between them. Germline V gene data show CDR1 as DFQATT and CDR2 as SNEGSKA (reference sequence). The CDR3 DNA reads TGCAGTGTCATCCCCGGGGCATTTTCCCCCCTCACTGAAGCTTTCTTT. Translation gives CSVIPGAFSPLTEAFF.

This clonotype occurred a few times. The chain has TRBV7-8 and TRBJ1-4, with unresolved D. CDR1 is SGHVS and CDR2 is FQNEAQ in the germline V gene. There are 14 residues in the CDR3. The V gene lost 4 bases and the J gene lost 4 bases, with 10 bases spanning the gap. Here the CDR3 reads CASSSDGYNEKLFF. Written as DNA, the CDR3 is TGTGCCAGCAGCTCGGACGGCTATAATGAAAAACTGTTTTTT. Full variable domain (outside the CDR3, taken from reference TRBV7-8 and TRBJ1-4): GAGVSQSPRYKVAKRGQDVALRCDPISGHVSLFWYQQALGQGPEFLTYFQNEAQLDKSGLPSDRFFAERPEGSVSTLKIQRTQQEDSAVYLCASSSDGYNEKLFFGSGTQLSVL.

This chain uses TRBV5-1 with TRBJ1-1, with no clear D. CDR1 is SGHRS and CDR2 is YFSETQ in the germline V gene. This CDR3 is built from 19 residues. Trimming stripped 0 bases from V and 1 base from J, with 22 bases between. The CDR3 loop is CASSLDYAGRRPGNTEAFF. The CDR3 region has the DNA TGCGCCAGCAGCTTGGATTACGCCGGACGGAGGCCCGGGAACACTGAAGCTTTCTTT.

This clonotype has only one observation. Just one base apart from a much larger clone, this may be a read error. The V and J genes are TRBV10-3 and TRBJ1-2; the D gene is possibly TRBD1 (5 bases). The V gene's germline CDR1 is ENHRY and CDR2 SYGVKD. V lost 4 bases to trimming and J lost 6 bases, with 9 bases between them. The CDR3 sequence is 12 residues long. Written as DNA, the CDR3 is TGTGCCATCAGTGGGAGCAGGGATGGCTACACCTTC. It codes for CAISGSRDGYTF.

The chain links TRBV19 to TRBJ1-2; perhaps TRBD1 as D (6 bases). This CDR3 region has 16 residues. The V gene's germline CDR1 is LNHDA and CDR2 SQIVND (reference sequence). The germline V and J ends were trimmed by 8 bases and 4 bases, with 23 bases remaining between them. The CDR3: CASGRGRDGQSYGYTF. DNA for the CDR3: TGTGCCAGTGGACGAGGAAGAGATGGACAGAGCTATGGCTACACCTTC.

This clonotype has more than one count but fewer than ten. For the CDR3, the DNA is TGTGCCAGCTCCTCATGGGGACAGGGGCTTTCCTATGGCTACACCTTC. This codes for CASSSWGQGLSYGYTF. This chain uses TRBV6-5 with TRBJ1-2; 10 bases agree with TRBD1. Trimming took 8 bases from V and 4 from J; bases not matched to a gene: 13. The germline CDR1 and CDR2 sequences are MNHEY and SVGAGI. The CDR3 contains 16 residues.

This clonotype was observed a few times. The chain is built from TRBV7-8 and TRBJ2-2; TRBD2 aligns across 12 bases. Losses at the gene ends were 3 bases for V and 5 bases for J; bases not matched to a gene: 16. This CDR3 has 20 residues. CDR1 is SGHVS, CDR2 FQNEAQ, per germline. The CDR3 spells CASSFPRGRLAGVKTGELFF. CDR3 nucleotides: TGTGCCAGCAGCTTCCCCCGCGGCCGACTAGCGGGAGTAAAAACCGGGGAGCTGTTTTTT. Variable domain in full (rest from reference TRBV7-8 and TRBJ2-2): GAGVSQSPRYKVAKRGQDVALRCDPISGHVSLFWYQQALGQGPEFLTYFQNEAQLDKSGLPSDRFFAERPEGSVSTLKIQRTQQEDSAVYLCASSFPRGRLAGVKTGELFFGEGSRLTVL.

Comment on this clonotype: It may be a read error: a sequence one base away is much more abundant. This chain joins TRBV20-1 and TRBJ2-6, with unresolved D. The CDR3 sequence is 12 residues long. Germline CDR1 DFQATT, CDR2 SNEGSKA (reference sequence). CDR3 amino acids: CRAITGANVLTF. The CDR3 DNA reads TGCAGAGCGATAACTGGGGCCAACGTCCTGACTTTC.

The chain combines TRBV4-1 with TRBJ1-6; a weak D match, TRBD1 (6 bases). Between the trimmed V and J ends, which lost 4 bases and 10 bases, there was a span of 17 bases. The CDR3 totals 15 residues. CDR1 is MGHRA, CDR2 YSYEKL, per germline. The CDR3 nucleotides read TGCGCCAGCAGCCTCCAGGGGCACGGACGATCACCCCTCCACTTT. It translates to CASSLQGHGRSPLHF.

This clonotype was observed many times. The V call is TRBV20-1, the J call TRBJ1-1; D unclear. The germline V gene encodes CDR1 DFQATT and CDR2 SNEGSKA (reference sequence). This CDR3 is built from 11 residues. V lost 4 bases and J lost 1, with 4 bases in between. This chain's CDR3 is CSATRNTEAFF. The CDR3 nucleotides are TGCAGTGCTACCCGGAACACTGAAGCTTTCTTT.

Comment on this clonotype: A read error may account for a junction end that differs from germline. This rearrangement joins TRBV7-4 to TRBJ1-5; unclear D gene. The CDR3 runs to 21 residues. CDR1 is SGHVT, CDR2 SQSDAQ, per germline. CDR3 bases: TGCGCCAGCAGCCAAGATCGCGTGAGGGTAGACGAAACCTATAGCAATCAGCCCCAGCATTTT. The encoded protein is CASSQDRVRVDETYSNQPQHF.

V and J are TRBV2 and TRBJ2-7; tentatively, D is TRBD1 or TRBD2 (5 bases each). CDR3 size: 13 residues. V was clipped by 1 base and J by 7 bases, with 11 bases between them. Germline V CDR1 and CDR2: SNHLY, FYNNEI. CDR3 in DNA: TGTGCCAGCAGTGAAGTGGGGGTGAGGGAGCAGTACTTC. Protein sequence: CASSEVGVREQYF.

This clonotype was found many times. The chain couples TRBV29-1 to TRBJ1-3; D perhaps matches TRBD1 (5 bases). V shed 6 bases and J shed 0 bases, with 15 bases lying between them. Germline loops: CDR1 SQVTM, CDR2 ANQGSEA. The CDR3 consists of 15 residues. Here the CDR3 reads CSVAGLVNSGNTIYF. CDR3 DNA: TGCAGCGTAGCGGGACTGGTCAACTCTGGAAACACCATATATTTT.

This clonotype was detected many times. The chain recombines TRBV7-9 with TRBJ1-6, with D perhaps matching TRBD1 (5 bases). The CDR3 runs to 14 residues. V was shortened by 3 bases and J by 9 bases, with 12 bases between the two germline ends. CDR1 SEHNR and CDR2 FQNEAQ come from the germline V gene (reference sequence). The CDR3 nucleotides read TGTGCCAGCAGCTTCGGACACTCGGGTTCACCCCTCCACTTT. Residues: CASSFGHSGSPLHF. The variable domain in full, with the rest retrieved from reference TRBV7-9 and TRBJ1-6, is DTGVSQNPRHKITKRGQNVTFRCDPISEHNRLYWYRQTLGQGPEFLTYFQNEAQLEKSRLLSDRFSAERPKGSFSTLEIQRTEQGDSAMYLCASSFGHSGSPLHFGNGTRLTVT.

This clonotype was found a few times. The chain uses TRBV7-2 and TRBJ2-7; D perhaps matches TRBD1 (6 bases). V was shortened by 1 base and J by 7 bases, with 17 bases between the two germline ends. Looked up from germline, CDR1 is SGHTA and CDR2 is FQGNSA. The CDR3 spans 15 residues. As DNA, the CDR3 is TGTGCCAGCAGCTTAGATACAGGGCACGCCAATGAGCAGTACTTC. Its protein product is CASSLDTGHANEQYF.

This clonotype was seen only a few times. The V call is TRBV25-1, the J call TRBJ2-7; the D call may be TRBD1 or TRBD2 (6 bases each). The germline V gene encodes CDR1 MGHDK and CDR2 SYGVNS. CDR3 size: 14 residues. With 1 base removed from V and 3 bases from J, the gap between germline ends came to 10 bases. The CDR3 DNA reads TGTGCCAGCAGTGAATGGGGGGACAACTACGAGCAGTACTTC. Encoded protein: CASSEWGDNYEQYF.

This clonotype was observed a few times. This chain connects TRBV7-2 to TRBJ1-1; D remains unclear. Per germline, CDR1 SGHTA and CDR2 FQGNSA. The CDR3 is 12 residues long. With 4 bases removed from V and 7 bases from J, the gap between germline ends came to 10 bases. DNA for the CDR3: TGTGCCAGCAGCTCCTACTTGAGTGAAGCTTTCTTT. Translated: CASSSYLSEAFF.

This chain joins TRBV7-9 and TRBJ1-1, with 7 bases identical to TRBD1. V was pared by 6 bases and J by 6 bases, with 10 bases of the junction left unmatched. CDR3 length: 14 residues. Germline V lookup: CDR1 SEHNR, CDR2 FQNEAQ (reference sequence). CDR3 bases: TGTGCCAGCAGACCAAGACGGGACAGCGCTGAAGCTTTCTTT. Protein product: CASRPRRDSAEAFF.

The chain combines TRBV29-1 with TRBJ2-5; 13 bases line up with TRBD2. The CDR3 spans 15 residues. The ends lost 3 bases at V and 3 bases at J; junction bases unmatched: 4. Germline loops: CDR1 SQVTM, CDR2 ANQGSEA. The CDR3 here is CSVDSTSGREETQYF. CDR3 nucleotides: TGCAGCGTTGACTCCACTAGCGGGAGGGAAGAGACCCAGTACTTC.

The chain is built from TRBV7-9 and TRBJ2-7; 11 bases are a match to TRBD1. The CDR3 loop spans 16 amino acids. CDR1 is SEHNR and CDR2 is FQNEAQ in the germline V gene (reference sequence). Losses at the gene ends were 4 bases for V and 5 bases for J; bases not matched to a gene: 10. CDR3 DNA sequence: TGTGCCAGCAGCTCTAGGACAGGGGGCTTCCCGGACGAGCAGTACTTC. The encoded protein is CASSSRTGGFPDEQYF.